The 16 T cell receptor beta chains below come from one sample, sequenced in a study of T cell responses to AZD1222 COVID-19 vaccine. Assay used: immunoSEQ multiplex PCR; TCRdb lists only in-frame clones, some missing. The sample carries 140,000 or so clones, about 92% recorded once. This specimen was peripheral blood, taken 28 days after the second AZD1222 dose. The receptors shown here come from an adult who received the AZD1222 COVID-19 vaccine.

The chain links TRBV19 to TRBJ2-1; D is unresolved. The germline V gene has CDR1 LNHDA and CDR2 SQIVND (reference sequence). Trimming took 1 base from V and 4 from J, leaving 8 bases between them. The CDR3 has 14 amino acids. The CDR3 sequence: CASSIVGRYNEQFF. CDR3 coding DNA: TGTGCCAGTAGTATAGTGGGCAGGTACAATGAGCAGTTCTTC.

This rearrangement joins TRBV7-8 to TRBJ1-2, with D unclear. Trimming shortened V by 6 bases and J by 10 bases, and 12 bases separated the two germline ends. Germline assignment: CDR1 SGHVS and CDR2 FQNEAQ. The CDR3 extends over 11 amino acids. The CDR3 loop is CASSQTGDYTF. The CDR3 bases are TGTGCCAGCAGTCAGACGGGCGACTACACCTTC.

V usage is TRBV5-4 and J usage is TRBJ2-7, with 8 bases identical to TRBD2. This CDR3 region has 15 residues. With 5 bases clipped from V and 5 bases from J, the junction kept 12 bases outside the gene matches. Germline V gene sequence: CDR1 SGHNT, CDR2 YYREEE (reference sequence). CDR3 in DNA: TGTGCCAGCAGTACACCGGGAGGGCCTTGGAACGAGCAGTACTTC. This translates into CASSTPGGPWNEQYF.

The DNA for the CDR3 is TGTGCCAGCAGACCTGCCTTAGCCAAAAACATTCAGTACTTC. Translated: CASRPALAKNIQYF. This chain uses TRBV6-5 with TRBJ2-4; the D is unclear. Germline lookup yields CDR1 MNHEY and CDR2 SVGAGI. CDR3 length equals 14 residues. The V and J ends lost 6 bases and 0 bases respectively, with 9 bases between them.

The chain uses TRBV18 and TRBJ1-3; 7 bases are shared with TRBD1. This CDR3 spans 14 amino acids. Germline CDR1 reads KGHSH; CDR2 reads LQKENI. Trimming took 6 bases from V and 2 from J; bases not matched to a gene: 4. CDR3 sequence reads: CASSLDRAGNTIYF. CDR3 nucleotides: TGTGCCAGCTCCCTCGACAGGGCTGGAAACACCATATATTTT. Combining the CDR3 with reference TRBV18 and TRBJ1-3 gives the whole variable domain NAGVMQNPRHLVRRRGQEARLRCSPMKGHSHVYWYRQLPEEGLKFMVYLQKENIIDESGMPKERFSAEFPKEGPSILRIQQVVRGDSAAYFCASSLDRAGNTIYFGEGSWLTVV.

This chain connects TRBV7-2 to TRBJ2-3; D is possibly TRBD2 (6 bases). CDR1 is SGHTA and CDR2 is FQGNSA in the germline V gene. The V gene lost 3 bases and the J gene lost 0 bases, with 16 bases spanning the gap. The CDR3 covers 17 residues. The CDR3, as DNA: TGTGCCAGCAGCTTGCCGGTATGGAGGGCTAGCACAGATACGCAGTATTTT. Translated: CASSLPVWRASTDTQYF.

The chain recombines TRBV12-3 or TRBV12-4 with TRBJ2-7; perhaps TRBD1 as D (6 bases). CDR3 size: 13 residues. V was pared by 3 bases and J by 3 bases, with 9 bases between. The CDR3 DNA sequence: TGTGCCAGCAGTTTCGGACAGATCTACGAGCAGTACTTC. Translation gives CASSFGQIYEQYF.

This sequence joins TRBV9 and TRBJ2-7; 7 bases are a match to TRBD2. Trimming at V came to 0 bases and at J to 4 bases, leaving 7 bases not matched to a gene. Germline values: CDR1 SGDLS, CDR2 YYNGEE. The CDR3 spans 15 residues. The CDR3: CASSVEAGDTYEQYF. For the CDR3, the DNA is TGTGCCAGCAGCGTAGAGGCGGGAGATACTTACGAGCAGTACTTC.

The rearrangement uses TRBV27 and TRBJ2-7, with 9 bases aligning to TRBD1. The CDR3 contains 16 residues. Germline CDR1 MNHEY, CDR2 SMNVEV (reference sequence). Trimming took 4 bases from V and 5 from J; bases not matched to a gene: 12. The chain's CDR3 is CASSSKTRDRAHEQYF. CDR3 nucleotide sequence: TGTGCCAGCAGTTCCAAAACCCGGGACAGGGCACACGAGCAGTACTTC.

The chain links TRBV19 to TRBJ1-5; D call uncertain. CDR1 is LNHDA, CDR2 SQIVND, per germline (reference sequence). V gave up 1 base and J gave up 1 base, with 8 bases separating them. The CDR3 runs 15 residues. The CDR3 here is CASSIGQASNQPQHF. In DNA, the CDR3 is TGTGCCAGTAGTATAGGGCAGGCGAGCAATCAGCCCCAGCATTTT. Variable domain in full (rest from reference TRBV19 and TRBJ1-5): DGGITQSPKYLFRKEGQNVTLSCEQNLNHDAMYWYRQDPGQGLRLIYYSQIVNDFQKGDIAEGYSVSREKKESFPLTVTSAQKNPTAFYLCASSIGQASNQPQHFGDGTRLSIL.

The J gene is TRBJ2-3, the V gene TRBV4-2, with D unresolved. The CDR3 spans 13 residues. Germline V gene lookup returns CDR1 LGHNA and CDR2 YNFKEQ. V lost 0 bases and J 3 bases, leaving 4 bases between the germline ends. The CDR3 DNA reads TGTGCCAGCAGCCAAGATGTTACAGATACGCAGTATTTT. Translated, it gives CASSQDVTDTQYF.

V gene TRBV7-8 combines with J gene TRBJ2-7; D may be TRBD1 or TRBD2 (5 bases each). The V end was cut by 4 bases, the J end by 6 bases, with 13 bases between. The CDR3 runs 13 residues. CDR1 and CDR2 (germline): SGHVS, FQNEAQ. CDR3 residues: CASSSRGETEQYF. The CDR3 region has the DNA TGTGCCAGCAGCTCCCGAGGGGAGACCGAGCAGTACTTC.

The V gene is TRBV7-2, the J gene TRBJ2-7; TRBD2 matches at 8 bases. Trimming removed 2 bases from V and 2 bases from J; junction bases left unmatched: 5. The germline V gene encodes CDR1 SGHTA and CDR2 FQGNSA. This CDR3 region has 15 residues. The CDR3 is CASSLTSGGTYEQYF. The CDR3 coding sequence is TGTGCCAGCAGCTTAACGAGCGGGGGTACCTACGAGCAGTACTTC.

The CDR3 is CASSSRGWGLASTDTQYF. CDR3 DNA: TGTGCCAGCAGTTCCAGGGGTTGGGGACTAGCGAGCACAGATACGCAGTATTTT. The chain joins TRBV28 to TRBJ2-3; 10 positions agree with TRBD2. The CDR3 extends over 18 amino acids. Germline CDR1 MDHEN, CDR2 SYDVKM. Germline trimming cut 4 bases from V and 0 bases from J; bases unmatched to any gene: 10.

This clone was seen only a few times. This chain links TRBV2 with TRBJ1-5; no reliable D call. Germline V gene sequence: CDR1 SNHLY, CDR2 FYNNEI. CDR3 size: 13 residues. V dropped 2 bases and J dropped 4 bases, with 6 bases sitting between them. CDR3 loop: CASSEQVNQPQHF. CDR3 in DNA: TGTGCCAGCAGTGAACAGGTAAATCAGCCCCAGCATTTT. The full variable domain, in which reference TRBV2 and TRBJ1-5 provide the parts outside the CDR3, is EPEVTQTPSHQVTQMGQEVILRCVPISNHLYFYWYRQILGQKVEFLVSFYNNEISEKSEIFDDQFSVERPDGSNFTLKIRSTKLEDSAMYFCASSEQVNQPQHFGDGTRLSIL.

This chain links TRBV9 with TRBJ2-3; possibly TRBD2 for D (6 bases). V was cut by 3 bases and J by 0 bases, with 14 bases left in between. The germline V gene has CDR1 SGDLS and CDR2 YYNGEE. The CDR3 covers 16 residues. CDR3 sequence: CASSAEAGASTDTQYF. In DNA form, the CDR3 reads TGTGCCAGCAGCGCGGAAGCGGGTGCTAGCACAGATACGCAGTATTTT.